A selection of T cell receptor beta chains follows, all from one sample in a study of blood T cell repertoires in COVID-19. The protocol was immunoSEQ multiplex PCR, while the TCRdb copy is restricted to in-frame clones and leaves out a portion. Of over 50,000 clones in the sample, about four fifths were seen once. The specimen was peripheral blood. Every receptor here comes from a man between 60 and 75 years old with COVID-19, enrolled during active disease. The CDR3 runs from the conserved cysteine through the conserved F or W. D genes are given only for firm matches. Clone size, where shown, is once, few, many, or a class for clones that have expanded.

j_gene: TRBJ1-2; abundance: -; v_gene: TRBV25-1; d_gene: -; CDR3aa: CASTGDTTRRGYTF; CDR3nt: TGTGCCAGTACCGGGGACACCACCCGGCGGGGCTACACCTTC
j_gene: TRBJ1-2; abundance: -; v_gene: TRBV12-3/TRBV12-4; d_gene: -; CDR3aa: CASSFGVRGYTF; CDR3nt: TGTGCCAGCAGTTTCGGGGTTCGCGGCTACACCTTC
j_gene: TRBJ1-2; abundance: -; v_gene: TRBV5-1; d_gene: -; CDR3aa: CASSWGGTDYGYTF; CDR3nt: TGCGCCAGCAGCTGGGGGGGTACGGACTATGGCTACACCTTC
j_gene: TRBJ1-4; abundance: -; v_gene: TRBV29-1; d_gene: TRBD1; CDR3aa: CSVVADRGSTNEKLFF; CDR3nt: TGCAGCGTTGTCGCGGACAGGGGATCCACTAATGAAAAACTGTTTTTT
j_gene: TRBJ2-2; abundance: -; v_gene: TRBV10-1; d_gene: -; CDR3aa: CASSESSWGASTGELFF; CDR3nt: TGCGCCAGCAGTGAGTCGAGTTGGGGAGCTTCTACCGGGGAGCTGTTTTTT
j_gene: TRBJ1-5; abundance: -; v_gene: TRBV18; d_gene: -; CDR3aa: CASSPQPAGDQPQHF; CDR3nt: TGTGCCAGCTCACCCCAACCCGCAGGTGATCAGCCCCAGCATTTT
j_gene: TRBJ2-7; abundance: -; v_gene: TRBV16; d_gene: -; CDR3aa: CASSQYDQGRPYEQYF; CDR3nt: TGTGCCAGCAGCCAATACGACCAGGGGCGCCCCTACGAGCAGTACTTC
j_gene: TRBJ2-5; abundance: -; v_gene: TRBV12-5; d_gene: -; CDR3aa: CASGTGQGETQYF; CDR3nt: TGTGCTAGTGGAACGGGACAAGGGGAGACCCAGTACTTC
j_gene: TRBJ2-2; abundance: -; v_gene: TRBV7-6; d_gene: -; CDR3aa: CASSLGYNSGELFF; CDR3nt: TGTGCCAGCAGCTTAGGTTATAATTCCGGGGAGCTGTTTTTT
j_gene: TRBJ2-3; abundance: -; v_gene: TRBV6-5; d_gene: -; CDR3aa: CASSYDRLLTDTQYF; CDR3nt: TGTGCCAGCAGTTACGACAGGCTCCTCACAGATACGCAGTATTTT
j_gene: TRBJ1-1; abundance: -; v_gene: TRBV25-1; d_gene: -; CDR3aa: CASSVSGADTEAFF; CDR3nt: TGTGCCAGCAGTGTCTCAGGGGCGGACACTGAAGCTTTCTTT
j_gene: TRBJ1-3; abundance: -; v_gene: TRBV3-1/TRBV3-2; d_gene: -; CDR3aa: CASSSSSRAGNTIYF; CDR3nt: TGTGCCAGCAGCTCCTCTAGCCGGGCTGGAAACACCATATATTTT
j_gene: TRBJ1-1; abundance: once; v_gene: TRBV28; d_gene: -; CDR3aa: CASSPGLNTEAFF; CDR3nt: TGTGCCAGCTCCCCAGGGTTGAACACTGAAGCTTTCTTT
j_gene: TRBJ2-7; abundance: -; v_gene: TRBV28; d_gene: TRBD1; CDR3aa: CASSFSPGQNSYEQYF; CDR3nt: TGTGCCAGCAGTTTCTCCCCGGGACAGAACTCCTACGAGCAGTACTTC
j_gene: TRBJ2-1; abundance: -; v_gene: TRBV16; d_gene: TRBD2; CDR3aa: CASSQFGSGSLNEQFF; CDR3nt: TGTGCCAGCAGCCAATTTGGAAGCGGGAGCCTCAATGAGCAGTTCTTC
j_gene: TRBJ1-2; abundance: -; v_gene: TRBV13; d_gene: TRBD1; CDR3aa: CASSQYSPTGVWNYGYTF; CDR3nt: TGTGCCAGCAGCCAATACAGCCCGACAGGGGTCTGGAACTATGGCTACACCTTC
j_gene: TRBJ2-7; abundance: -; v_gene: TRBV27; d_gene: TRBD2; CDR3aa: CASSGGSIAYEQYF; CDR3nt: TGTGCCAGCAGTGGCGGGAGTATCGCCTACGAGCAGTACTTC
j_gene: TRBJ2-1; abundance: -; v_gene: TRBV3-1/TRBV3-2; d_gene: TRBD2; CDR3aa: CASSQRTSGSGSEQFF; CDR3nt: TGTGCCAGCAGCCAACGTACTAGCGGGAGTGGGAGTGAGCAGTTCTTC
j_gene: TRBJ2-5; abundance: -; v_gene: TRBV7-3; d_gene: -; CDR3aa: CASSLGTNHQETQYF; CDR3nt: TGTGCCAGCAGCTTAGGGACAAACCACCAAGAGACCCAGTACTTC
j_gene: TRBJ1-2; abundance: few; v_gene: TRBV19; d_gene: TRBD1; CDR3aa: CASSIALGTGDGYTF; CDR3nt: TGTGCCAGTAGTATAGCCCTAGGGACAGGGGACGGCTACACCTTC
j_gene: TRBJ2-1; abundance: -; v_gene: TRBV10-3; d_gene: TRBD1; CDR3aa: CAIALGTGLNEQFF; CDR3nt: TGTGCCATCGCATTAGGGACAGGACTCAATGAGCAGTTCTTC
j_gene: TRBJ1-5; abundance: -; v_gene: TRBV2; d_gene: TRBD1; CDR3aa: CASSESPIRTGVVQPQHF; CDR3nt: TGTGCCAGCAGTGAATCCCCCATTCGGACAGGGGTCGTTCAGCCCCAGCATTTT
j_gene: TRBJ1-4; abundance: -; v_gene: TRBV6-5; d_gene: -; CDR3aa: CASRPPLEEKLFF; CDR3nt: TGTGCCAGCAGGCCCCCACTAGAAGAAAAACTGTTTTTT
j_gene: TRBJ1-2; abundance: -; v_gene: TRBV4-1; d_gene: -; CDR3aa: CASSQMGGGYTF; CDR3nt: TGCGCCAGCAGCCAAATGGGCGGGGGCTACACCTTC
j_gene: TRBJ2-2; abundance: -; v_gene: TRBV19; d_gene: -; CDR3aa: CASNQGKAAGELFF; CDR3nt: TGTGCCAGTAATCAAGGAAAGGCGGCCGGGGAGCTGTTTTTT
j_gene: TRBJ2-1; abundance: -; v_gene: TRBV14; d_gene: -; CDR3aa: CASSQDWGDEQFF; CDR3nt: TGTGCCAGCAGCCAAGATTGGGGGGATGAGCAGTTCTTC
j_gene: TRBJ2-5; abundance: -; v_gene: TRBV7-9; d_gene: -; CDR3aa: CASSPYYGETQYF; CDR3nt: TGTGCCAGCAGCCCCTACTACGGGGAGACCCAGTACTTC
j_gene: TRBJ1-1; abundance: -; v_gene: TRBV7-9; d_gene: TRBD1; CDR3aa: CASSAEGGLFEAFF; CDR3nt: TGTGCCAGCAGCGCCGAAGGGGGCCTTTTTGAAGCTTTCTTT
j_gene: TRBJ1-5; abundance: -; v_gene: TRBV7-2; d_gene: -; CDR3aa: CASSPQANQPQHF; CDR3nt: TGTGCCAGCAGCCCTCAAGCCAATCAGCCCCAGCATTTT
j_gene: TRBJ1-3; abundance: -; v_gene: TRBV15; d_gene: -; CDR3aa: CATSRDPGDTIYF; CDR3nt: TGTGCCACCAGCAGAGATCCAGGGGACACCATATATTTT
j_gene: TRBJ1-4; abundance: -; v_gene: TRBV2; d_gene: TRBD1; CDR3aa: CASSGTGNEKLFF; CDR3nt: TGTGCCAGCAGTGGGACAGGAAATGAAAAACTGTTTTTT
j_gene: TRBJ1-2; abundance: -; v_gene: TRBV20-1; d_gene: -; CDR3aa: CSASASTSAGGYTF; CDR3nt: TGCAGTGCTAGTGCCAGTACTAGTGCCGGTGGCTACACCTTC
j_gene: TRBJ1-5; abundance: -; v_gene: TRBV28; d_gene: TRBD1; CDR3aa: CASRDRGTRGPQHF; CDR3nt: TGTGCCAGCCGGGACAGGGGGACGAGGGGTCCCCAGCATTTT
j_gene: TRBJ2-7; abundance: once; v_gene: TRBV6-2/TRBV6-3; d_gene: -; CDR3aa: CASSLSGSSYEQYF; CDR3nt: TGTGCCAGCAGCTTGAGCGGGTCCTCCTACGAGCAGTACTTC
j_gene: TRBJ2-6; abundance: -; v_gene: TRBV28; d_gene: -; CDR3aa: CASSFSGANVLTF; CDR3nt: TGTGCCAGCAGCTTCTCTGGGGCCAACGTCCTGACTTTC
j_gene: TRBJ2-1; abundance: once; v_gene: TRBV9; d_gene: TRBD2; CDR3aa: CASSSGGDNEQFF; CDR3nt: TGTGCCAGCAGCTCTGGGGGGGACAATGAGCAGTTCTTC
j_gene: TRBJ2-5; abundance: -; v_gene: TRBV2; d_gene: TRBD2; CDR3aa: CASGGTRGGRETQYF; CDR3nt: TGTGCCAGTGGGGGGACGCGGGGAGGGCGAGAGACCCAGTACTTC
j_gene: TRBJ1-3; abundance: -; v_gene: TRBV2; d_gene: TRBD1; CDR3aa: CASSGQGLSGNTIYF; CDR3nt: TGTGCCAGCTCCGGACAGGGCCTCTCTGGAAACACCATATATTTT
j_gene: TRBJ1-4; abundance: -; v_gene: TRBV19; d_gene: TRBD1; CDR3aa: CASSISWGTATNEKLFF; CDR3nt: TGTGCCAGTAGTATAAGCTGGGGGACAGCAACTAATGAAAAACTGTTTTTT
j_gene: TRBJ2-5; abundance: -; v_gene: TRBV5-4; d_gene: TRBD2; CDR3aa: CASSPRTSGEETQYF; CDR3nt: TGTGCCAGCAGCCCACGGACTAGCGGGGAAGAGACCCAGTACTTC
j_gene: TRBJ2-1; abundance: -; v_gene: TRBV9; d_gene: -; CDR3aa: CASSVDRYNEQFF; CDR3nt: TGTGCCAGCAGCGTAGACAGGTACAATGAGCAGTTCTTC
j_gene: TRBJ2-5; abundance: -; v_gene: TRBV6-8; d_gene: -; CDR3aa: CASSYKVGMRGQETQYF; CDR3nt: TGTGCCAGCAGTTACAAGGTGGGGATGAGGGGGCAAGAGACCCAGTACTTC
j_gene: TRBJ1-1; abundance: -; v_gene: TRBV28; d_gene: -; CDR3aa: CASSPSPGGGAEAFF; CDR3nt: TGTGCCAGCAGTCCCTCCCCTGGGGGGGGTGCTGAAGCTTTCTTT
j_gene: TRBJ2-5; abundance: -; v_gene: TRBV30; d_gene: TRBD2; CDR3aa: CAWGPGLAGGWETQYF; CDR3nt: TGTGCCTGGGGCCCGGGACTAGCGGGAGGCTGGGAGACCCAGTACTTC
j_gene: TRBJ2-5; abundance: few; v_gene: TRBV5-1; d_gene: -; CDR3aa: CASSRGSPDQETQYF; CDR3nt: TGCGCCAGCAGTCGCGGGTCGCCGGACCAAGAGACCCAGTACTTC
j_gene: TRBJ2-1; abundance: once; v_gene: TRBV6-5; d_gene: TRBD2; CDR3aa: CASRTSGSSYNEQFF; CDR3nt: TGTGCCAGCCGTACTAGCGGAAGCTCCTACAATGAGCAGTTCTTC
j_gene: TRBJ2-5; abundance: once; v_gene: TRBV5-1; d_gene: -; CDR3aa: CASSLVRGQGTQYF; CDR3nt: TGCGCCAGCAGCTTGGTAAGAGGGCAAGGGACCCAGTACTTC
j_gene: TRBJ1-2; abundance: -; v_gene: TRBV6-1; d_gene: -; CDR3aa: CASSEDHGKAGYTF; CDR3nt: TGTGCCAGCAGTGAAGATCACGGAAAAGCGGGCTACACCTTC
j_gene: TRBJ2-7; abundance: -; v_gene: TRBV5-1; d_gene: TRBD1; CDR3aa: CASSRGTGAPSYEQYF; CDR3nt: TGCGCCAGCAGCCGCGGGACAGGGGCTCCTTCCTACGAGCAGTACTTC
j_gene: TRBJ2-5; abundance: -; v_gene: TRBV7-9; d_gene: -; CDR3aa: CASSLGGGNLETQYF; CDR3nt: TGTGCCAGCAGCTTAGGGGGGGGCAATCTAGAGACCCAGTACTTC
j_gene: TRBJ1-3; abundance: -; v_gene: TRBV11-3; d_gene: -; CDR3aa: CASSFSGIGNTIYF; CDR3nt: TGTGCCAGCAGCTTTTCCGGGATCGGAAACACCATATATTTT
j_gene: TRBJ1-5; abundance: -; v_gene: TRBV6-5; d_gene: TRBD1; CDR3aa: CASSSQGAAPNQPQHF; CDR3nt: TGTGCCAGCAGTTCCCAGGGGGCAGCCCCTAATCAGCCCCAGCATTTT
j_gene: TRBJ2-1; abundance: -; v_gene: TRBV5-1; d_gene: TRBD2; CDR3aa: CASSLAGRVDNEQFF; CDR3nt: TGCGCCAGCAGCTTGGCCGGGAGGGTGGACAATGAGCAGTTCTTC
j_gene: TRBJ2-7; abundance: -; v_gene: TRBV19; d_gene: TRBD2; CDR3aa: CASSPRTSGTYEQYF; CDR3nt: TGTGCCAGTAGTCCCCGGACTAGCGGCACCTACGAGCAGTACTTC
j_gene: TRBJ2-2; abundance: -; v_gene: TRBV2; d_gene: TRBD1; CDR3aa: CASSDRAGGDSGELFF; CDR3nt: TGTGCCAGCAGTGATAGGGCAGGGGGTGATAGCGGGGAGCTGTTTTTT
j_gene: TRBJ1-4; abundance: -; v_gene: TRBV20-1; d_gene: -; CDR3aa: CSASWDTRGELFF; CDR3nt: TGCAGTGCTAGTTGGGACACCCGAGGGGAACTGTTTTTT
j_gene: TRBJ2-3; abundance: -; v_gene: TRBV3-1/TRBV3-2; d_gene: -; CDR3aa: CASSPLAATTSDTQYF; CDR3nt: TGTGCCAGCAGCCCCCTGGCGGCCACAACATCAGATACGCAGTATTTT
j_gene: TRBJ2-5; abundance: -; v_gene: TRBV3-1/TRBV3-2; d_gene: TRBD2; CDR3aa: CASSRGLAGASRWETQYF; CDR3nt: TGTGCCAGCAGCCGGGGACTAGCGGGGGCTTCTCGGTGGGAGACCCAGTACTTC
j_gene: TRBJ2-1; abundance: -; v_gene: TRBV19; d_gene: -; CDR3aa: CASSMTTGSYNEQFF; CDR3nt: TGTGCCAGTAGTATGACGACGGGGTCTTACAATGAGCAGTTCTTC
j_gene: TRBJ1-5; abundance: -; v_gene: TRBV2; d_gene: -; CDR3aa: CASSRTRYQPQHF; CDR3nt: TGTGCCAGCAGTAGAACTCGCTACCAGCCCCAGCATTTT